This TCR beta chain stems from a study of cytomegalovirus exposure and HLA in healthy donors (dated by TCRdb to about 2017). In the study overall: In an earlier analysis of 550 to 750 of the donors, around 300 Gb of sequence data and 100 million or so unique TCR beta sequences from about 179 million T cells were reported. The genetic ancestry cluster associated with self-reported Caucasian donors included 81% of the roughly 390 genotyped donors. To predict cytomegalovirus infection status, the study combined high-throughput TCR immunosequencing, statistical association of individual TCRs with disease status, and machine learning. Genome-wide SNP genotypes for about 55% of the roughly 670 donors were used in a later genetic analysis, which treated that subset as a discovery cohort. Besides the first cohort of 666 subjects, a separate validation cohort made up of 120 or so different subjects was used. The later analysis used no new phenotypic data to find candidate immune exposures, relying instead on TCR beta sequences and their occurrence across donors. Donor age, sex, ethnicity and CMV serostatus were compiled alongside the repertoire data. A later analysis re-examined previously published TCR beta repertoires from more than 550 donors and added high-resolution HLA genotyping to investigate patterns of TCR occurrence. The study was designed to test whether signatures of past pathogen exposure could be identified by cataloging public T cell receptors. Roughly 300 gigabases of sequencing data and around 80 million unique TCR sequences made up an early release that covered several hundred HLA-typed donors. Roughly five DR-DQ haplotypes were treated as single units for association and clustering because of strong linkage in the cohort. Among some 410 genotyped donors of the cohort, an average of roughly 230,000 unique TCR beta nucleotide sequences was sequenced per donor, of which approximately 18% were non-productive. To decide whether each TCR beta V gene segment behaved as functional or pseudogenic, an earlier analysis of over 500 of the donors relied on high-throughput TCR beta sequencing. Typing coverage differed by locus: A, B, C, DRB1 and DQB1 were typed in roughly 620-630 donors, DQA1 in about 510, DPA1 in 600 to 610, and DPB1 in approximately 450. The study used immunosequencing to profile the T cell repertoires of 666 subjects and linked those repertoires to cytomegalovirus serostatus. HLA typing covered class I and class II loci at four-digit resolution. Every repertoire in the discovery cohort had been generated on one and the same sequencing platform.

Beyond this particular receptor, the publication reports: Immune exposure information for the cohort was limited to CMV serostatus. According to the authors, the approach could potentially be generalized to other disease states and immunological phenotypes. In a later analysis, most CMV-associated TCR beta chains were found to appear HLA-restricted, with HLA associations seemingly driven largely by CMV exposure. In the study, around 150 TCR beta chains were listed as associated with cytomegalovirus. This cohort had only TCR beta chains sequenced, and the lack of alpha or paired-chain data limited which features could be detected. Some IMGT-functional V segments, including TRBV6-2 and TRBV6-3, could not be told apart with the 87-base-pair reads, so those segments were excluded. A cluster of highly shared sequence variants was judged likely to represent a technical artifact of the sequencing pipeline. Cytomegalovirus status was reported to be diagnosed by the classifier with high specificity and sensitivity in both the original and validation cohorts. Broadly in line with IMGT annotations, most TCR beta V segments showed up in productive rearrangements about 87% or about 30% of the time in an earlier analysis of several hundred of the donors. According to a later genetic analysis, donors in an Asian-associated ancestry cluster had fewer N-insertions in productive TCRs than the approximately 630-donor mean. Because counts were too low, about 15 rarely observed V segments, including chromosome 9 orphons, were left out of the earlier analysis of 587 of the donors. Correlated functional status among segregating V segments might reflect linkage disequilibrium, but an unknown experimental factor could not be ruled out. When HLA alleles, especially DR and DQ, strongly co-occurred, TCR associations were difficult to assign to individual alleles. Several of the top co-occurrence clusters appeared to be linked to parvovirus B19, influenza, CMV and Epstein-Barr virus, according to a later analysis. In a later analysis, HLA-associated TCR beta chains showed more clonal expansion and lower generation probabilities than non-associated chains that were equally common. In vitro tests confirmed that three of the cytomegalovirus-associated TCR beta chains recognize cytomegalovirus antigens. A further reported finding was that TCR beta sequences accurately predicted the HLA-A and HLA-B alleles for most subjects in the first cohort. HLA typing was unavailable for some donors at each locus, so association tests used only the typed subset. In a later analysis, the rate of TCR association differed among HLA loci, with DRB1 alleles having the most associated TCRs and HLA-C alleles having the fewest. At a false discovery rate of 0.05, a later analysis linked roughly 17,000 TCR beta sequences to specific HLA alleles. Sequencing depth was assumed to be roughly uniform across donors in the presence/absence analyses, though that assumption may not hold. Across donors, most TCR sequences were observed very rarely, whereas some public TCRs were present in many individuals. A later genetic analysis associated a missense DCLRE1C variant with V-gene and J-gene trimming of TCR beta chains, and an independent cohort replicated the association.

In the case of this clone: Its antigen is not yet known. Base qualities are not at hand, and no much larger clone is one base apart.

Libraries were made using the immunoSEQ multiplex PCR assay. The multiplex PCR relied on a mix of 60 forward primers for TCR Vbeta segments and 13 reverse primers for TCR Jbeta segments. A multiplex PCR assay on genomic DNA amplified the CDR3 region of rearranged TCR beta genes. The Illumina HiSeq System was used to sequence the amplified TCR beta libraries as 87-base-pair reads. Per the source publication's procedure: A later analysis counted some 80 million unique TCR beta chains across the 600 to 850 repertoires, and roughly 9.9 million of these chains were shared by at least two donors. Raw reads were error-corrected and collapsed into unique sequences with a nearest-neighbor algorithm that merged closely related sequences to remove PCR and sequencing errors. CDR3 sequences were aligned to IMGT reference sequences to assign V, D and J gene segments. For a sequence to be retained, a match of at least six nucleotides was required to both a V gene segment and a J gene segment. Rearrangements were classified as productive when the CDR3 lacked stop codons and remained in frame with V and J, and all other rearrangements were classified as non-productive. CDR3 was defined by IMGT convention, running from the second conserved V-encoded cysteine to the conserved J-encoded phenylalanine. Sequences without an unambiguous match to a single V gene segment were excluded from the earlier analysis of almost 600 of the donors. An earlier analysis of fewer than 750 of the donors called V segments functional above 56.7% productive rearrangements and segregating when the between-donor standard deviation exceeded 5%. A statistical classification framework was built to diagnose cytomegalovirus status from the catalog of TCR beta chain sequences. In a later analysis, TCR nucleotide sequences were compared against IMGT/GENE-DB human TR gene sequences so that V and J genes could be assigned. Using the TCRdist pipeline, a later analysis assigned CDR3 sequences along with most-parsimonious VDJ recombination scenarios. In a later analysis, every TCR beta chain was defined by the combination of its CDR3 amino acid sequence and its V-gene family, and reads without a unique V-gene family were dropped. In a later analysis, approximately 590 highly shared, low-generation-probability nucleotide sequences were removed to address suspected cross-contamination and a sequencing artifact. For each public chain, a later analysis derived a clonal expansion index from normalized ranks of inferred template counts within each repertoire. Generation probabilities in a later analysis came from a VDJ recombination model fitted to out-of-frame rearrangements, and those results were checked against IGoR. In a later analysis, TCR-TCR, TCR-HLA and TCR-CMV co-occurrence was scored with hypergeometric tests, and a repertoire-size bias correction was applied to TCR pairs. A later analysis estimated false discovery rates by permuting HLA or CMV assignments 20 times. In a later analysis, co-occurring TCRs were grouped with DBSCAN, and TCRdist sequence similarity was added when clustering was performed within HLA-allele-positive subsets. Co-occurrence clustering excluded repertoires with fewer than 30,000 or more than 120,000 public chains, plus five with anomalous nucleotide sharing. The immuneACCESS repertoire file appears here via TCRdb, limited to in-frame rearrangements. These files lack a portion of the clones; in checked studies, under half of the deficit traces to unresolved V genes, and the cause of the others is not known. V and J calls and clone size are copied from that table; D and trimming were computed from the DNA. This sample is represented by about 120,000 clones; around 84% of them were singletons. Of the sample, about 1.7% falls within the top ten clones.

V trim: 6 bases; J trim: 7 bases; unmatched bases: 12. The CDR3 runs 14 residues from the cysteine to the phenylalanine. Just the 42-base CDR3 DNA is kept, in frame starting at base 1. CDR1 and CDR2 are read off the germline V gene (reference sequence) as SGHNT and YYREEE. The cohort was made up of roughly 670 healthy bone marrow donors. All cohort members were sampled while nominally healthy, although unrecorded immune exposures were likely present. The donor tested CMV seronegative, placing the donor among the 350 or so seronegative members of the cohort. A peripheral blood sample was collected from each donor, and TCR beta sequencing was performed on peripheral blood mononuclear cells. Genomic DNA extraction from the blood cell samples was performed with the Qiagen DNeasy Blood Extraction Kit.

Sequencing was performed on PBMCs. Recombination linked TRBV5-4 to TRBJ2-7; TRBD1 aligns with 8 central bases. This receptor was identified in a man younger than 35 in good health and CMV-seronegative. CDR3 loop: CASTPGQGAGEQYF. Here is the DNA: TGTGCCAGCACCCCGGGGCAGGGGGCGGGGGAGCAGTACTTC.